A selection of T cell receptor beta chains follows, all from one sample in a study of T cells in localized non-small cell lung cancer. Clones were read by immunoSEQ multiplex PCR, and TCRdb kept only the in-frame ones, dropping some. The data hold about 26,000 clones, with about 88% observed a single time. The sample here was peripheral blood, taken before any cancer treatment. The origin of the receptors is a female donor older than 55 with stage II squamous cell lung carcinoma. CDR3s leave out the opening cysteine and the closing phenylalanine or tryptophan. The size field is filled for only some rows; it gives once, few, many or a size class.

J gene | V gene | clone size | CDR3 protein
TRBJ2-7 | TRBV2 | - | ASNRDTQTSYEQY
TRBJ2-7 | TRBV5-4 | - | ASSFGQFAIYEQY
TRBJ2-1 | TRBV7-9 | - | ASSLVSRGSNEQF
TRBJ2-2 | TRBV7-9 | - | ASSRPGGAAAGELF
TRBJ2-7 | TRBV9 | few | ASSPRRTLDEQY
TRBJ2-7 | TRBV27 | - | ASSFGEIYEQY
TRBJ1-2 | TRBV11-2 | - | ASSFGQGYGYT
TRBJ1-3 | TRBV7-2 | - | ASSPTRDLRGNTIY
TRBJ2-7 | TRBV5-1 | - | ASSLGTGTYEQY
TRBJ2-3 | TRBV6-5 | once | ASSYLGQGTDTQY
TRBJ2-3 | TRBV6-4 | - | ASSTGVLTDTQY
TRBJ1-5 | TRBV27 | - | ASSPAAMGGYSNQPQH
TRBJ2-5 | TRBV27 | - | ASSDLGGSETQY
TRBJ1-1 | TRBV28 | - | ASDSGGAGNTEAF
TRBJ2-2 | TRBV6-6 | - | ASSPQGELF
TRBJ1-5 | TRBV4-2 | - | ASSQDATGRQPQH
TRBJ1-6 | TRBV5-4 | - | ASSLEQGNSPLH
TRBJ2-7 | TRBV9 | - | ASSPSEGGRYEQY
TRBJ2-3 | TRBV5-1 | - | ASSNVLGGTDTQY
TRBJ2-1 | TRBV5-1 | once | ASSSSTSGYNEQF
TRBJ2-1 | TRBV18 | - | ASSLGDYNEQF
TRBJ2-5 | TRBV13 | - | ASSLTSGLEETQY
TRBJ2-3 | TRBV11-2 | - | ASSPGLNTDTQY